These T cell receptor beta chains were read from a single sample in a study of shared clonotypes between healthy human individuals. TCRdb's copy holds only in-frame clones and misses some; the assay was immunoSEQ multiplex PCR. The sample holds under 2,000,000 clones, about 95% seen once. Material: naive CD8+ T cells sorted from blood. These receptor sequences come from a man aged 18 to 29 in good health. CDR3s include the opening cysteine and the closing phenylalanine or tryptophan. The D gene is left open where the match is weak. Rows may omit the clone size; those that give it use once, few, many or a size class.

>-|TRBJ2-5|-|TRBV7-7
TGTGCTAGCAGCCACGTGGCGGGGGCGACCCAGTACTTC
CASSHVAGATQYF
>-|TRBJ1-1|TRBD1|TRBV10-3
TGTGCCATCAGTGACCCGGGACAGGTGGACACTGAAGCTTTCTTT
CAISDPGQVDTEAFF
>-|TRBJ2-7|TRBD2|TRBV7-2
TGTGCCAGCAGCTCCGGACCGGGGGGGCTCTACGAGCAGTACTTC
CASSSGPGGLYEQYF
>-|TRBJ2-3|-|TRBV27
TGTGCCAGCAGTTCGCTTACTAGCACAGATACGCAGTATTTT
CASSSLTSTDTQYF
>-|TRBJ1-4|TRBD1|TRBV5-4
TGTGCCAGCAGCTCGGGCCCGGGACAGGGAACAGCGACTAATGAAAAACTGTTTTTT
CASSSGPGQGTATNEKLFF
>-|TRBJ2-7|-|TRBV11-2
TGTGCCAGCAGCTTAGATCACGGGTACGAGCAGTACTTC
CASSLDHGYEQYF
>-|TRBJ2-1|-|TRBV25-1
TGTGCCACCTGGAACAATGAGCAGTTCTTC
CATWNNEQFF
>-|TRBJ2-1|-|TRBV7-8
TGTGCCAGCAGCTTAGACGTCAATGAGCAGTTCTTC
CASSLDVNEQFF
>-|TRBJ1-1|-|TRBV5-1
TGCGCCAGCAGCTTGGCCGGTGAGGTGTCGAACACTGAAGCTTTCTTT
CASSLAGEVSNTEAFF
>-|TRBJ2-1|TRBD1|TRBV27
TGTGCCAGCAGGACAGGGGGGAATGAGCAGTTCTTC
CASRTGGNEQFF
>-|TRBJ1-5|TRBD1|TRBV30
TGTGCCTGGAAGGACAGGGGCCCGATTCAGCCCCAGCATTTT
CAWKDRGPIQPQHF
>-|TRBJ1-5|TRBD1|TRBV27
TGTGCCAGCAGTTACCGACAGGGCAACCAGCCCCAGCATTTT
CASSYRQGNQPQHF
>-|TRBJ2-7|TRBD2|TRBV27
TGTGCCAGCAGTCCACTAGCGGGCGAGCAGTACTTC
CASSPLAGEQYF
>-|TRBJ2-5|TRBD2|TRBV6-4
TGTGCCGGGGAGGGGCGACAAGAGACCCAGTACTTC
CAGEGRQETQYF
>-|TRBJ2-7|-|TRBV6-5
TGTGCCAGCAGTTATTTCCCAGGGGCAGACGAGCAGTACTTC
CASSYFPGADEQYF
>-|TRBJ1-3|-|TRBV4-1
TGCGCCAGCAGCCAATTTCAGGGGCTAGCTGGAAACACCATATATTTT
CASSQFQGLAGNTIYF
>-|TRBJ1-2|-|TRBV11-2
TGTGCCAGCAGCTTAGATCCCTACCTTAACTATGGCTACACCTTC
CASSLDPYLNYGYTF
>-|TRBJ1-2|-|TRBV15
TGTGCCACCAGCGGATCAGACGGGCCCTATGGCTACACCTTC
CATSGSDGPYGYTF
>-|TRBJ2-3|TRBD2|TRBV2
TGTTCTAGCAAGCGGGGGTTTGATACGCAGTATTTT
CSSKRGFDTQYF
>-|TRBJ2-3|TRBD2|TRBV5-1
TGCGCCAGCAGCTTGGACGCGGGAGAGAGCACAGATACGCAGTATTTT
CASSLDAGESTDTQYF
>-|TRBJ2-5|-|TRBV12-5
TGTGCTAGTGGTTTGACGGGCTGGGGAGAGACCCAGTACTTC
CASGLTGWGETQYF
>-|TRBJ2-3|-|TRBV7-9
TGTGCCACCGGCCGGCCACGGGACACAGATACGCAGTATTTT
CATGRPRDTDTQYF
>few|TRBJ1-1|-|TRBV5-1
TGCGCCAGCAGCTCCAGGGTCGGAACTGAAGCTTTCTTT
CASSSRVGTEAFF
>once|TRBJ2-1|-|TRBV27
TGTGCCAGCAGTTTACCTCCCCCTTCCAATGAGCAGTTCTTC
CASSLPPPSNEQFF
>-|TRBJ2-1|TRBD2|TRBV4-3
TGCGCCAGCAGCCAAGAAACTAGCGGGATTTTTGAGCAGTTCTTC
CASSQETSGIFEQFF
>-|TRBJ1-3|TRBD1|TRBV9
TGTGCCAGCAGCGGGGGGACAGGGGCTGGAAACACCATATATTTT
CASSGGTGAGNTIYF
>-|TRBJ2-1|-|TRBV10-3
TGTGCCATCAGTGAGTCTACACGGGACATACCCTACAATGAGCAGTTCTTC
CAISESTRDIPYNEQFF
>-|TRBJ2-2|-|TRBV4-1
TGCGCCAGCACCCACGGGCCAGGCGAGAACACCGGGGAGCTGTTTTTT
CASTHGPGENTGELFF
>-|TRBJ2-7|-|TRBV19
TGTGCCAGTAGTTTACAGGGAATTAGTCCCTACGAGCAGTACTTC
CASSLQGISPYEQYF
>-|TRBJ2-1|TRBD2|TRBV11-2
TGTGCCAGCAGATATACTAGCGGGGGGAACAATGAGCAGTTCTTC
CASRYTSGGNNEQFF
>-|TRBJ1-1|-|TRBV27
TGTGCCAGCAGTCTAGGCGGCCCTATGAACACTGAAGCTTTCTTT
CASSLGGPMNTEAFF
>-|TRBJ2-2|-|TRBV9
TGTGCCAGCAGTGGGGCAAGGCGGGGCCGGGAGCTGTTTTTT
CASSGARRGRELFF
>-|TRBJ2-2|-|TRBV9
TGTGCCAGCAGCCCCAGCGGGTCGGACACCGGGGAGCTGTTTTTT
CASSPSGSDTGELFF
>-|TRBJ1-1|TRBD1|TRBV19
TGTGCCAGTAGTATTGACAGGGAGGCTCGCACTGAAGCTTTCTTT
CASSIDREARTEAFF
>-|TRBJ1-1|-|TRBV13
TGTGCCAGCAGCTTCAGGAACACTGAAGCTTTCTTT
CASSFRNTEAFF
>-|TRBJ1-6|-|TRBV19
TGTGCCAGTAGTATCAGGGAGTTTGAGTCACCCCTCCACTTT
CASSIREFESPLHF
>-|TRBJ1-5|TRBD1|TRBV13
TGTGCCAGCAGCCAGGGACAGGGGGTACAGCCCCAGCATTTT
CASSQGQGVQPQHF
>-|TRBJ2-2|-|TRBV5-1
TGCGCCAGCAGCTTGCCGGGGCAGAACACCGGGGAGCTGTTTTTT
CASSLPGQNTGELFF
>few|TRBJ1-6|-|TRBV5-6
TGTGCCAGCAGTTTACATTATAATTCACCCCTCCACTTT
CASSLHYNSPLHF
>-|TRBJ2-1|TRBD2|TRBV27
TGTGCCAGCAGTTTACTAGCGGGGGCCGGGAATGAGCAGTTCTTC
CASSLLAGAGNEQFF
>-|TRBJ2-7|-|TRBV30
TGTGCCTGGACCGAAGATTACTACGAGCAGTACTTC
CAWTEDYYEQYF
>-|TRBJ2-2|-|TRBV11-2
TGTGCCAGCGGCGCCGGGGAGCTGTTTTTT
CASGAGELFF
>once|TRBJ2-7|-|TRBV5-6
TGTGCCAGCAGCTGGGGGGACACGGTCTACGAGCAGTACTTC
CASSWGDTVYEQYF
>-|TRBJ2-7|-|TRBV7-7
TGTGCTAGCAGCTTAGGCAGGGGCTACGAGCAGTACTTC
CASSLGRGYEQYF
>-|TRBJ2-1|TRBD1|TRBV4-1
TGCGCCAGCAGCCGACCGGGACAGGGGGACACTGAGCAGTTCTTC
CASSRPGQGDTEQFF
>-|TRBJ2-7|TRBD2|TRBV28
TGTGCCAGCAGCCCATGGGGAGCGGGAGGGCCGTACGAGCAGTACTTC
CASSPWGAGGPYEQYF
>-|TRBJ2-1|TRBD2|TRBV27
TGTGCCAGCAGTCATACTAGCGGGGGGCTCTACAATGAGCAGTTCTTC
CASSHTSGGLYNEQFF
>-|TRBJ1-1|TRBD1|TRBV5-6
TGTGCCAGCAGCTTCGGGACAGGGGGCCCTGAAGCTTTCTTT
CASSFGTGGPEAFF